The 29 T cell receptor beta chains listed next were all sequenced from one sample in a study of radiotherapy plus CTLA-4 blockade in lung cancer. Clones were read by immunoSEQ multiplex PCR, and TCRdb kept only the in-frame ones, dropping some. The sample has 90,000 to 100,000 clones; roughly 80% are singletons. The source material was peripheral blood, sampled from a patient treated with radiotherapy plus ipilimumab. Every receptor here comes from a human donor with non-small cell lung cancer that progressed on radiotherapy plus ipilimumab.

CDR3 protein: CASSEGAVRETQYF. CDR3 nucleotide sequence: TGTGCCAGCAGCGAGGGGGCGGTTCGGGAGACCCAGTACTTC. V gene TRBV5-6 combines with J gene TRBJ2-5, with TRBD1 identical over 7 bases. The length of the CDR3 is 14 residues. V lost 4 bases, J lost 5 bases, and 8 bases stayed unmatched. CDR1 is SGHDT, CDR2 YYEEEE, per germline.

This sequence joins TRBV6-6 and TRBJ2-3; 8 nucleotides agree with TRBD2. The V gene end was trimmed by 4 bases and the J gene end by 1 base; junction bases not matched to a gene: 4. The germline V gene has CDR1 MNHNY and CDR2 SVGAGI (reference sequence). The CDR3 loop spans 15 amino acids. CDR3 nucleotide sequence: TGTGCCAGCAGTTCGAGCGGGAGTCGCACAGATACGCAGTATTTT. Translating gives CASSSSGSRTDTQYF.

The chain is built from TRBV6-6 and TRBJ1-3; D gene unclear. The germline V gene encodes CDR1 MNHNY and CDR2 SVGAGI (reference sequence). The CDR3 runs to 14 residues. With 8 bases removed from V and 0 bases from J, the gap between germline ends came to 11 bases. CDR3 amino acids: CASAETSSGNTIYF. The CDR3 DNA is TGTGCCAGCGCAGAAACCTCCTCTGGAAACACCATATATTTT.

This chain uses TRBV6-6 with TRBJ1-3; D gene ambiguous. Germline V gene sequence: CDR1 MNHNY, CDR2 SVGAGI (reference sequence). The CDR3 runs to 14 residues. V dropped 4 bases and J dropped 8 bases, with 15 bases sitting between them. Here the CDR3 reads CASSSSTSWDTIYF. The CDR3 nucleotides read TGTGCCAGCAGTTCCTCTACTTCCTGGGACACCATATATTTT.

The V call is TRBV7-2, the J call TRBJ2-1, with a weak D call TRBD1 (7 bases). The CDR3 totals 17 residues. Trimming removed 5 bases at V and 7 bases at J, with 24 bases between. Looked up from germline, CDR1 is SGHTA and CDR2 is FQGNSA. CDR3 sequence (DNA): TGTGCCAGCAGCGGCCGGAGGGGGCAAGGAGTGAGGAATGAGCAGTTCTTC. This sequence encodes CASSGRRGQGVRNEQFF.

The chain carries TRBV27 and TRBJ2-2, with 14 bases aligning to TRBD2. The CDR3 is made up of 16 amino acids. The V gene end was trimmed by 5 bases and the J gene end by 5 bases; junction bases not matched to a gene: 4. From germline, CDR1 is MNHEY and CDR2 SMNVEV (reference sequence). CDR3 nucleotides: TGTGCCAGCAGTCCCGGACTAGCGGGAGGAACCGGGGAGCTGTTTTTT. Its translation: CASSPGLAGGTGELFF.

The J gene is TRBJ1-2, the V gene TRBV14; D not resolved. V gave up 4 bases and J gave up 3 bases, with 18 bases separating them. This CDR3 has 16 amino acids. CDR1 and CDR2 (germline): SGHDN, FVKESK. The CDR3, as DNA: TGTGCCAGCAGCCCCATTGGTGCGCGTGGGGACTATGGCTACACCTTC. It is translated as CASSPIGARGDYGYTF.

The CDR3 region has the DNA TGTGCCAGCAGCTTATTGAGGGGCCGCGCTGAAGCTTTCTTT. Its translation: CASSLLRGRAEAFF. The chain couples TRBV7-9 to TRBJ1-1, with D possibly TRBD1 on 5 matching bases. V was pared by 2 bases and J by 6 bases, with 13 bases between. CDR3 length equals 14 residues. Germline CDR1 SEHNR, CDR2 FQNEAQ (reference sequence). The full variable domain, its missing parts supplied by reference TRBV7-9 and TRBJ1-1, is DTGVSQNPRHKITKRGQNVTFRCDPISEHNRLYWYRQTLGQGPEFLTYFQNEAQLEKSRLLSDRFSAERPKGSFSTLEIQRTEQGDSAMYLCASSLLRGRAEAFFGQGTRLTVV.

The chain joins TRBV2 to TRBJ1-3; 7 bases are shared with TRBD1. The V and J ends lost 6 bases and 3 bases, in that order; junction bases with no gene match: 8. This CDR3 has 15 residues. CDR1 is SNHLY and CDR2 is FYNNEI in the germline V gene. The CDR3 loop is CASSVDRVFGNTIYF. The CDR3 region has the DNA TGTGCCAGCAGCGTAGACAGGGTCTTTGGAAACACCATATATTTT.

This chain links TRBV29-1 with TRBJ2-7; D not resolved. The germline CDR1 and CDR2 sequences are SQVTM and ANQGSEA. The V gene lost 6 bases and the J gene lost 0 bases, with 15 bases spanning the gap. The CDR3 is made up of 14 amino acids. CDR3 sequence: CSVANDRSSYEQYF. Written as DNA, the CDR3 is TGCAGCGTCGCTAACGATAGGAGCTCCTACGAGCAGTACTTC.

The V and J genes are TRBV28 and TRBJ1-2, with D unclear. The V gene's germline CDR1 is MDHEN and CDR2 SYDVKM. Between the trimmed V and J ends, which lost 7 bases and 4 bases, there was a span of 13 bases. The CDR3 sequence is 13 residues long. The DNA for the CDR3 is TGTGCCAGCAAAGCACTTCGGGCCTATGGCTACACCTTC. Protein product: CASKALRAYGYTF.

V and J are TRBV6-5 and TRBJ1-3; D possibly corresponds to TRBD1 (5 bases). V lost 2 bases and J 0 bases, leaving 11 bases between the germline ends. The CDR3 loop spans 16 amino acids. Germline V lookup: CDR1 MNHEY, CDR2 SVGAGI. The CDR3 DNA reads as TGTGCCAGCAGTTACACAGGCGGCGACTCTGGAAACACCATATATTTT. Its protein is CASSYTGGDSGNTIYF.

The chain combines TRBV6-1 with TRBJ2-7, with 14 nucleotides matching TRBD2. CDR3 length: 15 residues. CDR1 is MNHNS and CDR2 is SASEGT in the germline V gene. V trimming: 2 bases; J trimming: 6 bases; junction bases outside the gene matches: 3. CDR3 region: CASSERTSGRSEQYV. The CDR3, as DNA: TGTGCCAGCAGTGAACGGACTAGCGGGAGGTCCGAGCAGTACGTC.

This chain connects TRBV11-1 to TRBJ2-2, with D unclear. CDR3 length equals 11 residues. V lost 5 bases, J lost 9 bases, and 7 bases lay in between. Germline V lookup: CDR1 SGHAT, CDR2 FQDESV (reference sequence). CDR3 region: CASSPRRELFF. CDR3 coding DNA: TGTGCCAGCAGCCCTCGGAGGGAGCTGTTTTTT. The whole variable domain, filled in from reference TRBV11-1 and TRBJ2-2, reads EAEVAQSPRYKITEKSQAVAFWCDPISGHATLYWYRQILGQGPELLVQFQDESVVDDSQLPKDRFSAERLKGVDSTLKIQPAELGDSAMYLCASSPRRELFFGEGSRLTVL.

CDR3 DNA: TGTGCCAGCAGCCGTCACCGGGACAGGGGGTTAATAGCCAAAAACATTCAGTACTTC. This encodes CASSRHRDRGLIAKNIQYF. The rearrangement uses TRBV21-1 and TRBJ2-4; TRBD1, the table's D call, lacks a check against the DNA. TRBV21-1 is deemed a pseudogene. The CDR3 totals 19 residues.

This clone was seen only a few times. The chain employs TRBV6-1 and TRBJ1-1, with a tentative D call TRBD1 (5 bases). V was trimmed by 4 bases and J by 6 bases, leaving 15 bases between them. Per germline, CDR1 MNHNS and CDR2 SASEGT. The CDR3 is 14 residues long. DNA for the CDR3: TGTGCCAGCAGTGTCGACAGCCTGCCCTCTGAAGCTTTCTTT. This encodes CASSVDSLPSEAFF.

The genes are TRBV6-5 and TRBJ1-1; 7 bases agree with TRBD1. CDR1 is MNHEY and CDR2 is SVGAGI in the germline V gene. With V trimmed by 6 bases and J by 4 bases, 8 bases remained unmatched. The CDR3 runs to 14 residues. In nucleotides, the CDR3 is TGTGCCAGCAGGCCAGGGGGTGGAGGCACTGAAGCTTTCTTT. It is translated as CASRPGGGGTEAFF.

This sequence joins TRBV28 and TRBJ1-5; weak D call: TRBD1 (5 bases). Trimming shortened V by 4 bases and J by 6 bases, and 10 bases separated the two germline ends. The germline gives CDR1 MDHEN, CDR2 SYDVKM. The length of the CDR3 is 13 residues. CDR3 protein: CASSYLGAQPQHF. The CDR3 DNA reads TGTGCCAGCAGTTATTTAGGGGCTCAGCCCCAGCATTTT. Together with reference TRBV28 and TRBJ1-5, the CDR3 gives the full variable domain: DVKVTQSSRYLVKRTGEKVFLECVQDMDHENMFWYRQDPGLGLRLIYFSYDVKMKEKGDIPEGYSVSREKKERFSLILESASTNQTSMYLCASSYLGAQPQHFGDGTRLSIL.

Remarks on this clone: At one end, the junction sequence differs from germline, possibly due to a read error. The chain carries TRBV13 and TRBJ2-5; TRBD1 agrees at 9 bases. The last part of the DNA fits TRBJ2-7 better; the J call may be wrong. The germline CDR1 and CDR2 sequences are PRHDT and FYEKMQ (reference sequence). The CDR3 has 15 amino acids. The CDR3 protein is CASSLGQGSSYEQYF. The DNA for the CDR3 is TGTGCCAGCAGCCTAGGACAGGGGAGCTCCTACGAGCAGTACTTC.

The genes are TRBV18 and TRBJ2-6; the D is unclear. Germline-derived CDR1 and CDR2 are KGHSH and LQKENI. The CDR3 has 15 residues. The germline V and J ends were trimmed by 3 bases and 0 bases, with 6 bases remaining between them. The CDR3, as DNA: TGTGCCAGCTCACCGGGCCTCTCTGGGGCCAACGTCCTGACTTTC. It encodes CASSPGLSGANVLTF.

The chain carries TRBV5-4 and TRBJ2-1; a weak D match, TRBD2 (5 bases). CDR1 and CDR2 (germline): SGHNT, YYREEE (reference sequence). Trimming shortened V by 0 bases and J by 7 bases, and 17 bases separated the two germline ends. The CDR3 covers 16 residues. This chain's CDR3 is CASSLAHGKIKNEQFF. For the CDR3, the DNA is TGTGCCAGCAGCTTGGCCCACGGGAAAATCAAAAATGAGCAGTTCTTC. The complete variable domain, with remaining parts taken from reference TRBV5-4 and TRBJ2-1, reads ETGVTQSPTHLIKTRGQQVTLRCSSQSGHNTVSWYQQALGQGPQFIFQYYREEENGRGNFPPRFSGLQFPNYSSELNVNALELDDSALYLCASSLAHGKIKNEQFFGPGTRLTVL.

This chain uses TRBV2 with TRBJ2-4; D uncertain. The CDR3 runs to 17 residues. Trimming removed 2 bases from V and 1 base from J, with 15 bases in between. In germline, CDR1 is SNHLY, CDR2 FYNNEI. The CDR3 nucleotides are TGTGCCAGCAGTGAACAACATCTAGGGATGGCCAAAAACATTCAGTACTTC. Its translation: CASSEQHLGMAKNIQYF.

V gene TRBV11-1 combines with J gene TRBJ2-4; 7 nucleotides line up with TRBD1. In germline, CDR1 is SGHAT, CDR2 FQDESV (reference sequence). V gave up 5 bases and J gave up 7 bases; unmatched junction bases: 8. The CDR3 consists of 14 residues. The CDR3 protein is CASSPMTGNNIQYF. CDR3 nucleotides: TGTGCCAGCAGCCCAATGACAGGGAACAACATTCAGTACTTC.

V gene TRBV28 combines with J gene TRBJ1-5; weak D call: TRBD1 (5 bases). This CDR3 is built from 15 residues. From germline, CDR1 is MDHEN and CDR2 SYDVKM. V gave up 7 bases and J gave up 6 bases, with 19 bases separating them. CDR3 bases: TGTGCCAGCACCCAGTCAGGGTATCGTAGTCAGCCCCAGCATTTT. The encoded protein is CASTQSGYRSQPQHF.

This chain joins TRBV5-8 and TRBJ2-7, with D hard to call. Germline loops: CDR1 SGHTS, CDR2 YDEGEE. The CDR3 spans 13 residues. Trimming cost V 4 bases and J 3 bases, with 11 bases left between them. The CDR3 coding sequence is TGTGCCAGCAGCGTGAGCGAGCTCTACGAGCAGTACGTC. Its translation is CASSVSELYEQYV.

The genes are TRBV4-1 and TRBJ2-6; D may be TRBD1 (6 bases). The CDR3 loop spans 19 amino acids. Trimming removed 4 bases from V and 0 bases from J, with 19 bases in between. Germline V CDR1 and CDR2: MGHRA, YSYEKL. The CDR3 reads CASSPTGVTGDSGANVLTF. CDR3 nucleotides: TGCGCCAGCAGCCCCACCGGGGTGACAGGCGACTCTGGGGCCAACGTCCTGACTTTC.

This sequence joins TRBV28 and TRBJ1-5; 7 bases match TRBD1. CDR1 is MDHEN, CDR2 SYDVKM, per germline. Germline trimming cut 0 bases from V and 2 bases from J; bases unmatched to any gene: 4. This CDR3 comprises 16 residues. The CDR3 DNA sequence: TGTGCCAGCAGTTTATGGGCCGGACAGGGCAATCAGCCCCAGCATTTT. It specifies CASSLWAGQGNQPQHF.

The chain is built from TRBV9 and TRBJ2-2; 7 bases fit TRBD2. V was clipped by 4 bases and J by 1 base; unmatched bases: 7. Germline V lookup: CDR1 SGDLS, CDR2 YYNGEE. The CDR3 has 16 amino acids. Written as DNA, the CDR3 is TGTGCCAGCAGCCCGAGACTAGCAGAGAACACCGGGGAGCTGTTTTTT. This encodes CASSPRLAENTGELFF.

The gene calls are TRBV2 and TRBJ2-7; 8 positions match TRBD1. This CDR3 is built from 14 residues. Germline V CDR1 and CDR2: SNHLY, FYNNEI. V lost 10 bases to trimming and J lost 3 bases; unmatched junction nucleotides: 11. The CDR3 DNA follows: TGTGCCACAATAGGACAGGGCAAGGTCTACGAGCAGTACTTC. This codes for CATIGQGKVYEQYF. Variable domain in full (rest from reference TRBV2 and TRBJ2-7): EPEVTQTPSHQVTQMGQEVILRCVPISNHLYFYWYRQILGQKVEFLVSFYNNEISEKSEIFDDQFSVERPDGSNFTLKIRSTKLEDSAMYFCATIGQGKVYEQYFGPGTRLTVT.